Shown below are 28 T cell receptor beta chains from a single sample sequenced in a study of T cell responses to AZD1222 COVID-19 vaccine. The table came from immunoSEQ multiplex PCR; TCRdb's copy has only in-frame clones and leaves some out. The repertoire holds 150,000 to 200,000 clones, with 94% as singletons. The sequenced sample was peripheral blood, obtained on day 0 of AZD1222 vaccination. The receptor source for this set is an adult in good health.

The CDR3 DNA is TGTGCCATCAGTGGAGACAGAAATAATTCACCCCTCCACTTT. Translation: CAISGDRNNSPLHF. This chain links TRBV10-3 with TRBJ1-6; possibly TRBD1 for D (5 bases). This CDR3 spans 14 amino acids. Germline-derived CDR1 and CDR2 are ENHRY and SYGVKD. With 4 bases removed from V and 5 bases from J, the gap between germline ends came to 9 bases.

The chain is built from TRBV6-5 and TRBJ1-2; 8 bases match TRBD1. The length of the CDR3 is 14 residues. Looked up from germline, CDR1 is MNHEY and CDR2 is SVGAGI. J lost 0 bases, V lost 6 bases, and 3 bases had no gene match. The CDR3, as DNA: TGTGCCAGCAGACGACAGGGGACTAACTATGGCTACACCTTC. Amino acid sequence: CASRRQGTNYGYTF.

The chain employs TRBV19 and TRBJ2-7; 7 bases fit TRBD1. Losses at the gene ends were 6 bases for V and 3 bases for J; bases not matched to a gene: 11. The CDR3 extends over 15 amino acids. The germline gives CDR1 LNHDA, CDR2 SQIVND (reference sequence). The CDR3 DNA is TGTGCCAGTAGGGTTTGGGACAGCCCGTACTACGAGCAGTACTTC. Translated: CASRVWDSPYYEQYF.

The J gene is TRBJ1-4, the V gene TRBV9; perhaps TRBD1 as D (6 bases). Germline CDR1 SGDLS, CDR2 YYNGEE. The CDR3 length is 15 residues. V was cut by 2 bases and J by 5 bases, with 13 bases left in between. The CDR3 loop reads CASSVGRGGNEKLFF. CDR3 sequence (DNA): TGTGCCAGCAGCGTGGGAAGAGGGGGAAATGAAAAACTGTTTTTT.

V is TRBV19 and J is TRBJ2-7; 8 bases map to TRBD2. J lost 3 bases, V lost 8 bases, and 6 bases had no gene match. This CDR3 spans 13 amino acids. Germline V gene data show CDR1 as LNHDA and CDR2 as SQIVND (reference sequence). Here the CDR3 DNA reads TGTGCCAGTCGGTCGAGCGGGAGCTACGAGCAGTACTTC. This codes for CASRSSGSYEQYF.

The chain uses TRBV5-4 and TRBJ1-1, with a weak D call TRBD1 (5 bases). V lost 0 bases, J lost 8 bases, and 11 bases lay in between. The germline gives CDR1 SGHNT, CDR2 YYREEE (reference sequence). The CDR3 has 13 amino acids. The CDR3 reads CASSLAAGAEAFF. The CDR3, as DNA: TGTGCCAGCAGCTTGGCCGCTGGGGCAGAAGCTTTCTTT. Drawing the rest from reference TRBV5-4 and TRBJ1-1, the complete variable domain is ETGVTQSPTHLIKTRGQQVTLRCSSQSGHNTVSWYQQALGQGPQFIFQYYREEENGRGNFPPRFSGLQFPNYSSELNVNALELDDSALYLCASSLAAGAEAFFGQGTRLTVV.

The chain has TRBV5-1 and TRBJ1-5; D remains unclear. The CDR3 runs to 12 residues. CDR1 is SGHRS, CDR2 YFSETQ, per germline. V was pared by 3 bases and J by 7 bases, with 8 bases between. CDR3 nucleotides: TGCGCCAGCAGCTCTGCGTTACAGCCCCAGCATTTT. Its protein is CASSSALQPQHF.

The V call is TRBV3-1 (or the pseudogene TRBV3-2), the J call TRBJ2-3, with D hard to call. CDR3 length: 14 amino acids. The germline V and J ends were trimmed by 0 bases and 3 bases, with 7 bases remaining between them. Germline lookup yields CDR1 LGHDT and CDR2 YNNKEL (reference sequence). DNA of the CDR3: TGTGCCAGCAGCCAAGATCGGGCAACAGATACGCAGTATTTT. Encoded protein: CASSQDRATDTQYF.

The chain recombines TRBV5-4 with TRBJ1-4; 7 nucleotides line up with TRBD1. The germline V gene has CDR1 SGHNT and CDR2 YYREEE (reference sequence). Trimming removed 4 bases from V and 7 bases from J; junction bases left unmatched: 7. The length of the CDR3 is 14 residues. The CDR3: CASSQRGLGEKLFF. CDR3 nucleotides: TGTGCCAGCAGCCAAAGGGGGCTAGGTGAAAAACTGTTTTTT.

J is TRBJ1-4 and V is TRBV9, with a weak D call TRBD1 (6 bases). This CDR3 has 15 amino acids. Germline assignment: CDR1 SGDLS and CDR2 YYNGEE. The V and J ends lost 3 bases and 6 bases respectively, with 15 bases between them. CDR3 protein: CASSEGGRGDEKLFF. In DNA, the CDR3 is TGTGCCAGCAGCGAGGGGGGCAGAGGGGATGAAAAACTGTTTTTT.

The chain is built from TRBV28 and TRBJ2-7; 7 bases line up with TRBD1. The CDR3 is 13 amino acids. Trimming at V came to 8 bases and at J to 7 bases, leaving 11 bases not matched to a gene. Germline CDR1 reads MDHEN; CDR2 reads SYDVKM. Here the CDR3 reads CASGTTGRREQYF. The CDR3 nucleotides are TGTGCCAGCGGAACGACAGGGAGAAGGGAGCAGTACTTC. The full variable domain, rest sourced from reference TRBV28 and TRBJ2-7, is DVKVTQSSRYLVKRTGEKVFLECVQDMDHENMFWYRQDPGLGLRLIYFSYDVKMKEKGDIPEGYSVSREKKERFSLILESASTNQTSMYLCASGTTGRREQYFGPGTRLTVT.

The chain uses TRBV11-2 and TRBJ1-5; D perhaps matches TRBD1 (6 bases). V lost 4 bases to trimming and J lost 7 bases, with 11 bases between them. In germline, CDR1 is SGHAT, CDR2 FQNNGV. This CDR3 comprises 13 residues. This CDR3 reads CASSYRDQQPQHF. The CDR3 DNA is TGTGCCAGCAGCTACAGGGACCAACAGCCCCAGCATTTT. Full variable domain (missing parts from reference TRBV11-2 and TRBJ1-5): EAGVAQSPRYKIIEKRQSVAFWCNPISGHATLYWYQQILGQGPKLLIQFQNNGVVDDSQLPKDRFSAERLKGVDSTLKIQPAKLEDSAVYLCASSYRDQQPQHFGDGTRLSIL.

In this sample, this clone turned up once. V usage is TRBV5-1 and J usage is TRBJ1-1, with D tentatively TRBD1 (6 bases). The CDR3 contains 14 residues. V was shortened by 0 bases and J by 1 base, with 7 bases between the two germline ends. From germline, CDR1 is SGHRS and CDR2 YFSETQ. The CDR3 DNA reads as TGCGCCAGCAGCTTGGGACAGGCGAACACTGAAGCTTTCTTT. It translates to CASSLGQANTEAFF. The variable domain in full, completed from reference TRBV5-1 and TRBJ1-1, reads KAGVTQTPRYLIKTRGQQVTLSCSPISGHRSVSWYQQTPGQGLQFLFEYFSETQRNKGNFPGRFSGRQFSNSRSEMNVSTLELGDSALYLCASSLGQANTEAFFGQGTRLTVV.

V usage is TRBV5-1 and J usage is TRBJ1-1, with 7 positions matching TRBD1. This CDR3 is built from 14 residues. CDR1 and CDR2 from the germline V gene are SGHRS and YFSETQ. J was trimmed by 2 bases and V by 2 bases; bases with no gene match: 3. This chain's CDR3 is CASSFDRANTEAFF. In nucleotides, the CDR3 is TGCGCCAGCAGCTTTGACAGGGCTAACACTGAAGCTTTCTTT.

This clone was counted once. The gene calls are TRBV9 and TRBJ2-5, with TRBD1 matching 8 bases. The CDR3 is 15 residues long. Germline-derived CDR1 and CDR2 are SGDLS and YYNGEE. Germline trimming cut 3 bases from V and 2 bases from J; bases unmatched to any gene: 6. DNA of the CDR3: TGTGCCAGCAGCGCAGGGGGCGCGGGGCAAGAGACCCAGTACTTC. Translation: CASSAGGAGQETQYF.

The V gene is TRBV18, the J gene TRBJ1-6; D is unclear. This CDR3 contains 14 residues. Germline V gene data show CDR1 as KGHSH and CDR2 as LQKENI. The ends were cut back, 3 bases at V and 5 bases at J, with 8 bases in the middle. CDR3: CASSPNTNNSPLHF. CDR3 DNA sequence: TGTGCCAGCTCACCTAATACGAATAATTCACCCCTCCACTTT.

The chain has TRBV5-8 and TRBJ1-1; no clear D gene. The germline V gene has CDR1 SGHTS and CDR2 YDEGEE. The length of the CDR3 is 13 residues. Trimming took 6 bases from V and 8 from J, leaving 17 bases between them. CDR3 in DNA: TGTGCCAGCACCTTCGGCATGGGAGGGGAAGCTTTCTTT. This translates into CASTFGMGGEAFF.

This chain uses TRBV7-9 with TRBJ1-1; D gene unclear. Per germline, CDR1 SEHNR and CDR2 FQNEAQ (reference sequence). CDR3 length: 13 amino acids. Trimming cost V 1 base and J 7 bases, with 10 bases left between them. Here the CDR3 DNA reads TGTGCCAGCAGCTTAGTGGCAGAGGTTGAAGCTTTCTTT. Translation gives CASSLVAEVEAFF.

The chain links TRBV11-2 to TRBJ2-3; tentatively, D is TRBD1 or TRBD2 (6 bases each). The CDR3 consists of 17 residues. The ends were cut back, 1 base at V and 1 base at J, with 15 bases in the middle. The germline CDR1 and CDR2 sequences are SGHAT and FQNNGV. CDR3 nucleotides: TGTGCCAGCAGCTTAGTACCCCGGGGGCGAGGCACAGATACGCAGTATTTT. Translation: CASSLVPRGRGTDTQYF.

This chain uses TRBV18 with TRBJ1-2; 9 bases line up with TRBD1. J gave up 7 bases and V 3 bases, and 9 bases lay outside the gene matches. The CDR3 loop spans 15 amino acids. In germline, CDR1 is KGHSH, CDR2 LQKENI. The CDR3: CASSPDPGTGSGYTF. The CDR3 DNA reads TGTGCCAGCTCACCCGATCCCGGGACAGGGTCTGGCTACACCTTC.

The chain couples TRBV12-5 to TRBJ2-1; the D gene is possibly TRBD2 (6 bases). Germline V gene sequence: CDR1 LGHNT, CDR2 FRNRAP. The V end was cut by 2 bases, the J end by 4 bases, with 12 bases between. The CDR3 totals 15 residues. CDR3 loop: CASGLPAEGYNEQFF. CDR3 coding DNA: TGTGCTAGTGGTTTGCCGGCGGAGGGATACAATGAGCAGTTCTTC.

The V call is TRBV11-3, the J call TRBJ2-1, with TRBD2 matching over 7 bases. From germline, CDR1 is SGHNT and CDR2 YENEEA. The CDR3 is 16 amino acids. Trimming took 4 bases from V and 2 from J; bases not matched to a gene: 8. CDR3 DNA: TGTGCCAGCAGCTGGGGGGGAATCGCACCCTACAATGAGCAGTTCTTC. This gives the protein CASSWGGIAPYNEQFF.

The chain joins TRBV10-1 to TRBJ2-1; D remains unclear. V lost 8 bases to trimming and J lost 0 bases, with 8 bases between them. The CDR3 length is 13 residues. Per the germline V gene, CDR1 is WNHNN and CDR2 is SYGVQD (reference sequence). The CDR3 is CASSKSSYNEQFF. CDR3 bases: TGCGCCAGCTCTAAAAGCTCCTACAATGAGCAGTTCTTC.

As to this clone: The junction does not match germline at one end; this may be a read error. The chain joins TRBV11-2 to TRBJ1-6, with a tentative D call TRBD1 (5 bases). This CDR3 has 12 residues. CDR1 and CDR2 (germline): SGHAT, FQNNGV. Here the CDR3 reads CASSLGQGYKDF. The CDR3 DNA reads TGTGCCAGCAGCTTAGGTCAGGGCTATAAGGACTTT.

Only one count was recorded for this clone. The chain is built from TRBV29-1 and TRBJ1-3; D remains ambiguous. Between the trimmed V and J ends, which lost 4 bases and 0 bases, there was a span of 4 bases. This CDR3 region has 12 residues. Germline assignment: CDR1 SQVTM and CDR2 ANQGSEA. This CDR3 is CSVVNSGNTIYF. CDR3 DNA: TGCAGCGTTGTGAACTCTGGAAACACCATATATTTT. Full variable domain (remainder filled in from reference TRBV29-1 and TRBJ1-3): SAVISQKPSRDICQRGTSLTIQCQVDSQVTMMFWYRQQPGQSLTLIATANQGSEATYESGFVIDKFPISRPNLTFSTLTVSNMSPEDSSIYLCSVVNSGNTIYFGEGSWLTVV.

This clone was detected only a few times. DNA for the CDR3: TGTGCCAGCAGAAGACCCTCGGATGACTTCGAAAAACTGTTTTTT. Its translation is CASRRPSDDFEKLFF. J is TRBJ1-4 and V is TRBV28; D is undetermined. With 6 bases removed from V and 8 bases from J, the gap between germline ends came to 19 bases. The CDR3 has 15 residues. CDR1 is MDHEN, CDR2 SYDVKM, per germline. The variable domain in full, completed from reference TRBV28 and TRBJ1-4, reads DVKVTQSSRYLVKRTGEKVFLECVQDMDHENMFWYRQDPGLGLRLIYFSYDVKMKEKGDIPEGYSVSREKKERFSLILESASTNQTSMYLCASRRPSDDFEKLFFGSGTQLSVL.

The V gene is TRBV9, the J gene TRBJ1-1, with D tentatively TRBD1 (6 bases). The CDR3 consists of 16 residues. Germline CDR1 reads SGDLS; CDR2 reads YYNGEE. With 0 bases removed from V and 0 bases from J, the gap between germline ends came to 12 bases. The CDR3 region is CASSVGRGRVNTEAFF. The DNA for the CDR3 is TGTGCCAGCAGCGTAGGCAGGGGCAGGGTGAACACTGAAGCTTTCTTT. Together with reference TRBV9 and TRBJ1-1, the CDR3 gives the full variable domain: DSGVTQTPKHLITATGQRVTLRCSPRSGDLSVYWYQQSLDQGLQFLIQYYNGEERAKGNILERFSAQQFPDLHSELNLSSLELGDSALYFCASSVGRGRVNTEAFFGQGTRLTVV.

The chain combines TRBV9 with TRBJ2-1; 8 bases line up with TRBD2. Germline CDR1 and CDR2: SGDLS and YYNGEE. There are 15 residues in the CDR3. Trimming at V came to 4 bases and at J to 8 bases, leaving 11 bases not matched to a gene. The CDR3 loop is CASSLSRLAPHEQFF. In DNA, the CDR3 is TGTGCCAGCAGCCTATCTAGACTAGCGCCCCATGAGCAGTTCTTC.